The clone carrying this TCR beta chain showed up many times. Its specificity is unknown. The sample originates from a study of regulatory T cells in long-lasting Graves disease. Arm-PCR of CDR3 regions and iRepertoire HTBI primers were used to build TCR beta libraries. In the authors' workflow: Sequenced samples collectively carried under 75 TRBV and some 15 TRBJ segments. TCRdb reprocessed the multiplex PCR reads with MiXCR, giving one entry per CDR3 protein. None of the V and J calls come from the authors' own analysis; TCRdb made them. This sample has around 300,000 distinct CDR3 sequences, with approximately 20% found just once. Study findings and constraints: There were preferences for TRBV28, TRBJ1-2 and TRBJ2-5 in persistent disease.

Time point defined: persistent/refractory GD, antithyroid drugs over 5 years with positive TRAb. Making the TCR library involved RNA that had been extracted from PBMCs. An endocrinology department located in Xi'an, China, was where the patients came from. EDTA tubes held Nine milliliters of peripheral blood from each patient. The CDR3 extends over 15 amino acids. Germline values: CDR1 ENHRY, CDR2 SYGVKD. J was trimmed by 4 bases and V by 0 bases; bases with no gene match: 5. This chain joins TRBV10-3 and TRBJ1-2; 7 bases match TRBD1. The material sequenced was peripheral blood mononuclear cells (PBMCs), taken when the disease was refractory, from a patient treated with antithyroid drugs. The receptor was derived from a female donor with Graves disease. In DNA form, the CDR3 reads TGTGCCATCAGTGAGTCGGCAGGGGGTGGCTATGGCTACACCTTC. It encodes CAISESAGGGYGYTF.